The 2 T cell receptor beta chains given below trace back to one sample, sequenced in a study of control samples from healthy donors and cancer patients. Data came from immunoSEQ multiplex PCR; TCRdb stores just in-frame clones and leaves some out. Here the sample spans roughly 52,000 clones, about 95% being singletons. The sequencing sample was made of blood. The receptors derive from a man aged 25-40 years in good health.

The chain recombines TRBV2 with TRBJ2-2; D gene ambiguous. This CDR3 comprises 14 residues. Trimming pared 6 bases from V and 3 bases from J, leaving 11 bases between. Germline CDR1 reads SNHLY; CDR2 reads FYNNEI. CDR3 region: CASRSDWDTGELFF. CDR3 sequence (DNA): TGTGCCAGCAGGTCAGATTGGGACACCGGGGAGCTGTTTTTT.

The CDR3 is CASSLVLPGTGQPQHF. The CDR3, as DNA: TGTGCCAGCTCACTGGTTCTCCCGGGAACGGGCCAGCCCCAGCATTTT. J is TRBJ1-5 and V is TRBV18; D unresolved. This CDR3 has 16 amino acids. CDR1 is KGHSH, CDR2 LQKENI, per germline. Trimming pared 4 bases from V and 7 bases from J, leaving 20 bases between.